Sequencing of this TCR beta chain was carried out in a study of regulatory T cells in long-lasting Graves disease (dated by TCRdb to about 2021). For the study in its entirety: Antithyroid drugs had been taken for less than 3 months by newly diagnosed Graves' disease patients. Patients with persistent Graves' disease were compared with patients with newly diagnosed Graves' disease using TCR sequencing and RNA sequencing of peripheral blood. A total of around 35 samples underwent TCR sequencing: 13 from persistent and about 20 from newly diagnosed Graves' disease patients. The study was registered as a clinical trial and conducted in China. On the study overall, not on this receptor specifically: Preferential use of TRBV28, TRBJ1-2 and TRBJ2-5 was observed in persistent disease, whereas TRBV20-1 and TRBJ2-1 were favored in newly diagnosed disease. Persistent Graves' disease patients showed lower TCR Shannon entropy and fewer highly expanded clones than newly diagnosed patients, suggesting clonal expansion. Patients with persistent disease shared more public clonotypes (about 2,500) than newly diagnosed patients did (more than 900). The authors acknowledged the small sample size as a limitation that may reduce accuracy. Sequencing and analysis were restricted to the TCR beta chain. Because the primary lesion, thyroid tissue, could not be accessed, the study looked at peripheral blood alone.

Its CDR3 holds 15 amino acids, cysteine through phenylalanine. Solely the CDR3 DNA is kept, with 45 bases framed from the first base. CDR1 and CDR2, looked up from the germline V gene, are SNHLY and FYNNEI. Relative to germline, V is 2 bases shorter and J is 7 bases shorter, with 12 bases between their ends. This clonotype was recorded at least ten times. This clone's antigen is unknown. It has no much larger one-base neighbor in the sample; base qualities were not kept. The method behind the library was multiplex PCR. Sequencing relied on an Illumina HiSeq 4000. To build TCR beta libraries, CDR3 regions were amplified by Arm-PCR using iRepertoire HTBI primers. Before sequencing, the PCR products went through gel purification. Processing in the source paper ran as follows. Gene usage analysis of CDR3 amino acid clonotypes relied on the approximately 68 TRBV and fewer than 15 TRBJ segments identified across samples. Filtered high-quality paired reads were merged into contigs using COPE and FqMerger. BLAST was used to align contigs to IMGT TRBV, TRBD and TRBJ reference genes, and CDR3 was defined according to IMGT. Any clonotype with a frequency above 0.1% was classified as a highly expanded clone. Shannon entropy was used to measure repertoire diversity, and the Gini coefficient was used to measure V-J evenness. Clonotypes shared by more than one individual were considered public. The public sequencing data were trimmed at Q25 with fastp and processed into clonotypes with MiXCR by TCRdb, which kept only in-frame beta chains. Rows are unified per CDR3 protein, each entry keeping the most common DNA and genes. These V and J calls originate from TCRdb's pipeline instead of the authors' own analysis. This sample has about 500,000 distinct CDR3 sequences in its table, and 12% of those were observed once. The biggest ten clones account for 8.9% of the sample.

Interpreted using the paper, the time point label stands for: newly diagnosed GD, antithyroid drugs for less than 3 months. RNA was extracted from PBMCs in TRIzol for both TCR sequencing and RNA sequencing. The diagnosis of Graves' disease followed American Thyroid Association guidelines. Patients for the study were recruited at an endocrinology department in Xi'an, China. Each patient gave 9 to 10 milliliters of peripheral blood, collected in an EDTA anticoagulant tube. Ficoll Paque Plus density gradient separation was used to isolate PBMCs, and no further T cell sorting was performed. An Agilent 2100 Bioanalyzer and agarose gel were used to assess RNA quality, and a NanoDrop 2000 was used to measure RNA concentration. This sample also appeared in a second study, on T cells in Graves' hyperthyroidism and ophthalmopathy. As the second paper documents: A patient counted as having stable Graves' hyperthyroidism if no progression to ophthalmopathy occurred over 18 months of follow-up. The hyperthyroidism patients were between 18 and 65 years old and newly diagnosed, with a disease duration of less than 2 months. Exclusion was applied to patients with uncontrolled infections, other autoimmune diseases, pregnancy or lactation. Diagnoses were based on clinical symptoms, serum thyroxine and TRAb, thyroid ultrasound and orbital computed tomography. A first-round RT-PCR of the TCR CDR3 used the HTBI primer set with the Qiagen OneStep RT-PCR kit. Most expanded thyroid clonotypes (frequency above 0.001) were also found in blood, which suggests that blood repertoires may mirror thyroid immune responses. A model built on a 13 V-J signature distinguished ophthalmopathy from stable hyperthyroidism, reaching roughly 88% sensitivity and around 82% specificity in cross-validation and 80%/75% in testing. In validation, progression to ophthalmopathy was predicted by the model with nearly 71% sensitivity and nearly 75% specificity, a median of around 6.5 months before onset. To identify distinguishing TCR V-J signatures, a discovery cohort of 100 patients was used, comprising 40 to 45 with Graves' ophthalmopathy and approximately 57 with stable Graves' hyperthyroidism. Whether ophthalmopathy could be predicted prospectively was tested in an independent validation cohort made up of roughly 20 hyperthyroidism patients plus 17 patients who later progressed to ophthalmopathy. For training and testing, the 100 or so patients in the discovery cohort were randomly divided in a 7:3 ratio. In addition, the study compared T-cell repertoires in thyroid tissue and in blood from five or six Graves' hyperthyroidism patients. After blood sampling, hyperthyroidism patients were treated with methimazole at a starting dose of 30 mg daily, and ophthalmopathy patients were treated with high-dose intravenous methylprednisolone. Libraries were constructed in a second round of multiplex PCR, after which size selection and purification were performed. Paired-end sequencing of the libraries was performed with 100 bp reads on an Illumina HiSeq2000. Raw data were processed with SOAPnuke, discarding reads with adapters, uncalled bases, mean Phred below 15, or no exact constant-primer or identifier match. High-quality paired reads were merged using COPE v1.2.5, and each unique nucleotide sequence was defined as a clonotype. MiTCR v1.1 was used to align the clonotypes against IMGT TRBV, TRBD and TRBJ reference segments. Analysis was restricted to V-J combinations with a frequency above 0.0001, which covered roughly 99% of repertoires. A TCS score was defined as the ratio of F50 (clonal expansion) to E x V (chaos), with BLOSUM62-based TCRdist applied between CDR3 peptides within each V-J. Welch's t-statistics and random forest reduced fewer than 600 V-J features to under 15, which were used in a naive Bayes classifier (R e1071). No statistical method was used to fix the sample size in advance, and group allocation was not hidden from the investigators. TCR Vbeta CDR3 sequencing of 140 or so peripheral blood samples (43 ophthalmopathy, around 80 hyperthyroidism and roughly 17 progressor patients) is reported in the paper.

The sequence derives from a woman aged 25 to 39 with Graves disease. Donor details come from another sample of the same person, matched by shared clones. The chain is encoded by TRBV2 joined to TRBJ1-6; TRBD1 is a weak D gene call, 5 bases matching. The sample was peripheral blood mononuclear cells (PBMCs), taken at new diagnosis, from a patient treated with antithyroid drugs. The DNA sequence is TGTGCCAGCAGTGAATGGGGGTTTTTAAATTCACCCCTCCACTTT. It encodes CASSEWGFLNSPLHF.